This T cell receptor beta chain was captured in a study of blood T cells in healthy people across ages. Using a J-beta primer mix together with a sample-barcoded 5' primer, a second PCR was run for 7 to 11 cycles. Every cDNA was tagged by a template-switch adaptor with 12 random nucleotides. Each CDR3 protein is one row after TCRdb ran MiXCR on the 5' RACE reads. The data contain approximately 940,000 distinct CDR3 sequences, approximately 49% of them seen just once; the ten biggest clones take up around 15%. Broader study findings: Estimated diversity across one million T cells was deemed an underestimate.

Per sample, at least 5 micrograms of total RNA were extracted. Comment on this clonotype: Antigen: not known.

Germline values: CDR1 MGHRA, CDR2 YSYEKL. V lost 0 bases to trimming and J lost 4 bases, with 15 bases between them. CDR3 length: 17 amino acids. Sequencing was performed on blood. The TCR comes from a man aged 30-40 years in good health. The chain recombines TRBV4-1 with TRBJ1-4; a possible D gene is TRBD1 (6 bases). DNA for the CDR3: TGCGCCAGCAGCCAAGATAGGGGGGGGCTCGGTAATGAAAAACTGTTTTTT. Its protein product is CASSQDRGGLGNEKLFF.